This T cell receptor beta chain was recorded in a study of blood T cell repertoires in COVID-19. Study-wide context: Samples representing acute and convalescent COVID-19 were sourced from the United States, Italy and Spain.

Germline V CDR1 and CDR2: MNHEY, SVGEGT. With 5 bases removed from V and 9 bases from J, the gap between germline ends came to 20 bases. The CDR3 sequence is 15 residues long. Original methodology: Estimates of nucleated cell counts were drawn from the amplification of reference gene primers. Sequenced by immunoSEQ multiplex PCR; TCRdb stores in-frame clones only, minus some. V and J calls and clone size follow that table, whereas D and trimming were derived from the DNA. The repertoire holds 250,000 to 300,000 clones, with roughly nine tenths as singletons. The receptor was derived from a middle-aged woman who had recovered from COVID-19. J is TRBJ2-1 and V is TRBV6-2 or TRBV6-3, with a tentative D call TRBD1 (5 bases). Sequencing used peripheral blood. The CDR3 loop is CASSPGHPQGSEQFF. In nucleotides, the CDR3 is TGTGCCAGCAGTCCCGGACATCCTCAGGGCAGTGAGCAGTTCTTC.